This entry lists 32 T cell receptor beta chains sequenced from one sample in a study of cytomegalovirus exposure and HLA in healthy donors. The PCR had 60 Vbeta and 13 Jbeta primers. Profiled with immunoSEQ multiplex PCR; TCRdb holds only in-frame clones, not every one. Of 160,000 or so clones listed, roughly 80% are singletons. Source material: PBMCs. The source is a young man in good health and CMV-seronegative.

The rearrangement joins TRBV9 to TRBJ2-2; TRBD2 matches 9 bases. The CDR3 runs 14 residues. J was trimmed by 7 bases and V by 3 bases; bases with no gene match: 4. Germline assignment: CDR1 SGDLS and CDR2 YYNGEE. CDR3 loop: CASSARLADGELFF. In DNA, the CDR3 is TGTGCCAGCAGCGCTCGACTAGCGGACGGGGAGCTGTTTTTT.

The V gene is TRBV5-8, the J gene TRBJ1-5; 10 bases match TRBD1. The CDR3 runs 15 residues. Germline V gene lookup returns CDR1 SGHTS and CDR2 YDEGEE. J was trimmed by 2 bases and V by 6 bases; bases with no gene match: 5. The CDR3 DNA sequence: TGTGCCAGCACCCCGACAGGGGGCGGCAATCAGCCCCAGCATTTT. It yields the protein CASTPTGGGNQPQHF. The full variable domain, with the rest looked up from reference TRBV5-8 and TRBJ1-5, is EAGVTQSPTHLIKTRGQQATLRCSPISGHTSVYWYQQALGLGLQFLLWYDEGEERNRGNFPPRFSGRQFPNYSSELNVNALELEDSALYLCASTPTGGGNQPQHFGDGTRLSIL.

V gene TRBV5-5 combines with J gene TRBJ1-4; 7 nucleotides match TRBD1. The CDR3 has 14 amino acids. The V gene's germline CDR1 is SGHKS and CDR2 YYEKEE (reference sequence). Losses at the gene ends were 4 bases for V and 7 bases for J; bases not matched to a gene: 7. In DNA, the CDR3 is TGTGCCAGCAGCCTTGACAGGGTAGCTGAAAAACTGTTTTTT. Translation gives CASSLDRVAEKLFF. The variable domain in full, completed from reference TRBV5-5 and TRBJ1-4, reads DAGVTQSPTHLIKTRGQQVTLRCSPISGHKSVSWYQQVLGQGPQFIFQYYEKEERGRGNFPDRFSARQFPNYSSELNVNALLLGDSALYLCASSLDRVAEKLFFGSGTQLSVL.

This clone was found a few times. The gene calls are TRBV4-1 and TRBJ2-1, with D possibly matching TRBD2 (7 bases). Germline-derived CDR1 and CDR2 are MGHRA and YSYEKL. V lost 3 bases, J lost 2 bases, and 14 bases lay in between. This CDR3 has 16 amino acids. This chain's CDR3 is CASSHTKGGAYNEQFF. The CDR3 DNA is TGCGCCAGCAGCCACACCAAAGGGGGGGCCTACAATGAGCAGTTCTTC.

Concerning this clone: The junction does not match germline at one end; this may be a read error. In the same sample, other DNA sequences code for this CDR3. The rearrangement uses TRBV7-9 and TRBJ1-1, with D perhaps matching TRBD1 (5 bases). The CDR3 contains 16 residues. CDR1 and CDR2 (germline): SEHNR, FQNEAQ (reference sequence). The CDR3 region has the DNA TGTGCCAGCAGCGTACGTGTTCCAGGGCCGGGTACTGAGGCTTTCTTT. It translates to CASSVRVPGPGTEAFF.

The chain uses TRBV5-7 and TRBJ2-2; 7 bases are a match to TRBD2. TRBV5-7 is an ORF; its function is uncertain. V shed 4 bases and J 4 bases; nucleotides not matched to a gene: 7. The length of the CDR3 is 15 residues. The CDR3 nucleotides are TGTGCCAGCAGCACCTGGGGGGGAGGCACCGGGGAGCTGTTTTTT. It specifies CASSTWGGGTGELFF.

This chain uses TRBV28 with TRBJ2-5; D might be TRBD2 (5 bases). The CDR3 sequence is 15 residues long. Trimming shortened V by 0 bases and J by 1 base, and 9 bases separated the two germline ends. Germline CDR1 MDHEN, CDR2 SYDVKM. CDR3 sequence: CASSLWDSPQETQYF. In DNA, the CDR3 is TGTGCCAGCAGTTTATGGGACTCACCCCAAGAGACCCAGTACTTC.

This CDR3 reads CASSDRGDQPQHF. CDR3 coding DNA: TGTGCCAGCAGTGACAGGGGAGATCAGCCCCAGCATTTT. The chain employs TRBV2 and TRBJ1-5; perhaps TRBD1 as D (6 bases). V was cut by 3 bases and J by 5 bases, with 8 bases left in between. The germline V gene encodes CDR1 SNHLY and CDR2 FYNNEI. The CDR3 runs to 13 residues.

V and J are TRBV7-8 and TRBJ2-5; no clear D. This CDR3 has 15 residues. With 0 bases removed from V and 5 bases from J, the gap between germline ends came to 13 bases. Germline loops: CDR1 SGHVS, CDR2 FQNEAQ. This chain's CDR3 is CASSLALSGFETQYF. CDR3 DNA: TGTGCCAGCAGCTTAGCGCTATCTGGTTTCGAGACCCAGTACTTC.

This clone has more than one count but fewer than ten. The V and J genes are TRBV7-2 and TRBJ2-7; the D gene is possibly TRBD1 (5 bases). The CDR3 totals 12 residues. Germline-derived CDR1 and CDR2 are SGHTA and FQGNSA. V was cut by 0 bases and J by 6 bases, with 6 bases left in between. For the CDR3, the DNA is TGTGCCAGCAGCTTAGCGGGGCGCGAGCAGTACTTC. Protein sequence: CASSLAGREQYF.

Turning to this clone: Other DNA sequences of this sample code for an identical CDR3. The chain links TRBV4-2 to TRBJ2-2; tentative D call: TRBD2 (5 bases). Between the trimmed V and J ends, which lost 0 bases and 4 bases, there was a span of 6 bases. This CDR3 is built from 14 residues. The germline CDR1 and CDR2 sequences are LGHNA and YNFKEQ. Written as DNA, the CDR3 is TGTGCCAGCAGCCAAGACGGGGTCACCGGGGAGCTGTTTTTT. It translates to CASSQDGVTGELFF.

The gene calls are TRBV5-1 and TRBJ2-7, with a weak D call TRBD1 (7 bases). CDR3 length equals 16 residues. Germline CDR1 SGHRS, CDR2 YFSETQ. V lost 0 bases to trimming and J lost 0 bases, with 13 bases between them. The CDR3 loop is CASSLGAGGLSYEQYF. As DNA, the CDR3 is TGCGCCAGCAGCTTGGGGGCAGGGGGGCTCTCCTACGAGCAGTACTTC.

This chain's CDR3 is CASSRTGYEQYF. The CDR3 DNA reads TGTGCCAGCAGTCGGACAGGGTACGAGCAGTACTTC. The chain employs TRBV6-5 and TRBJ2-7; 8 bases align to TRBD1. CDR1 MNHEY and CDR2 SVGAGI come from the germline V gene. V shed 5 bases, J shed 4 bases, and the junction held 1 base outside the gene matches. The CDR3 covers 12 residues.

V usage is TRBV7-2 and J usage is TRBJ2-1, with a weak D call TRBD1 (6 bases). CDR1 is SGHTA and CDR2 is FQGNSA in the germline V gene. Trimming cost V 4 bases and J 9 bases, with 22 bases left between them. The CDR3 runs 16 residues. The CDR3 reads CASSSTLRGPSGEQFF. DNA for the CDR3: TGTGCCAGCAGCTCAACCCTCAGGGGCCCCTCAGGTGAGCAGTTCTTC.

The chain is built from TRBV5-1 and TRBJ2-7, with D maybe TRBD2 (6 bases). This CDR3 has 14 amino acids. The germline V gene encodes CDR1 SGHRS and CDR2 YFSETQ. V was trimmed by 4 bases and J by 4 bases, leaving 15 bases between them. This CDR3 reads CASSTGGQWYEQYF. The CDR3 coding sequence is TGCGCCAGCAGCACAGGAGGGCAATGGTACGAGCAGTACTTC.

The CDR3 here is CASRWFARDEKLFF. CDR3 nucleotide sequence: TGTGCCAGCAGATGGTTTGCGAGAGATGAAAAACTGTTTTTT. The rearrangement links TRBV2 to TRBJ1-4; D ambiguous. This CDR3 has 14 amino acids. Germline loops: CDR1 SNHLY, CDR2 FYNNEI. Trimming pared 6 bases from V and 6 bases from J, leaving 14 bases between. Supplemented by reference TRBV2 and TRBJ1-4, the full variable domain reads EPEVTQTPSHQVTQMGQEVILRCVPISNHLYFYWYRQILGQKVEFLVSFYNNEISEKSEIFDDQFSVERPDGSNFTLKIRSTKLEDSAMYFCASRWFARDEKLFFGSGTQLSVL.

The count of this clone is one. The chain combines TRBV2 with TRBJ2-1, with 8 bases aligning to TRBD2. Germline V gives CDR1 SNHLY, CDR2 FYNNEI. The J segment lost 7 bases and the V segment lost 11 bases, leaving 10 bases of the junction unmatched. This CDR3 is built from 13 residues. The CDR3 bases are TGTGCCGGGGCGAGGGGACTAGTAAATGAGCAGTTCTTC. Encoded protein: CAGARGLVNEQFF.

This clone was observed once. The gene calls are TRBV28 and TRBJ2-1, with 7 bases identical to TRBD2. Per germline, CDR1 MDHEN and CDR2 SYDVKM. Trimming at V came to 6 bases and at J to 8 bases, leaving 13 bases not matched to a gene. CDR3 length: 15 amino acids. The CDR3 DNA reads TGTGCCAGCAGCCTGGGTCGGGAGGCCTGGGATGAGCAGTTCTTC. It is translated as CASSLGREAWDEQFF.

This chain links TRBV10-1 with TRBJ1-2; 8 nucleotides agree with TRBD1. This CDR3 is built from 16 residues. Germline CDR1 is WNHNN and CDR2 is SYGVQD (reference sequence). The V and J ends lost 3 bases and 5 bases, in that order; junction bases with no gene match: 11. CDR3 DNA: TGCGCCAGCAGTGATCGGACAGGGCGAAGGAGGTATGGCTACACCTTC. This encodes CASSDRTGRRRYGYTF.

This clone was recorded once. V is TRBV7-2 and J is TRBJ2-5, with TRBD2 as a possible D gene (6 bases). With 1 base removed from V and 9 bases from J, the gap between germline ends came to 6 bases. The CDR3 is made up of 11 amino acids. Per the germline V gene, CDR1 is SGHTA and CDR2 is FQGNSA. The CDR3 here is CASSLGEAQYF. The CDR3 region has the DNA TGTGCCAGCAGCTTAGGGGAGGCCCAGTACTTC.

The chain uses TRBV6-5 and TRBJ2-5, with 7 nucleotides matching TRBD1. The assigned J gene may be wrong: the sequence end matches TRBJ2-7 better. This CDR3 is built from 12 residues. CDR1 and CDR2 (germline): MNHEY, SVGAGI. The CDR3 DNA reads TGTGCCAGCAGTCTCGAGGGGGCCGAGCAGTACTTC. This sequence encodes CASSLEGAEQYF.

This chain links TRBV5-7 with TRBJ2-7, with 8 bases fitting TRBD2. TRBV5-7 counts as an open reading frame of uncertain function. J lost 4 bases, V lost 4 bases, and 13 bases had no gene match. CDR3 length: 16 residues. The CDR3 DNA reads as TGTGCCAGCAGCCACGAAGAGGAAGCGGGAGAGTACGAGCAGTACTTC. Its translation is CASSHEEEAGEYEQYF.

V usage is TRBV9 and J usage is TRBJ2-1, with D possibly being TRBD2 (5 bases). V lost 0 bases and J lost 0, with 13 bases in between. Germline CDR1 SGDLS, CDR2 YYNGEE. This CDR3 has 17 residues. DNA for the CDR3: TGTGCCAGCAGCGTAGACCTTAGCGTTAGCTCCTACAATGAGCAGTTCTTC. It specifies CASSVDLSVSSYNEQFF.

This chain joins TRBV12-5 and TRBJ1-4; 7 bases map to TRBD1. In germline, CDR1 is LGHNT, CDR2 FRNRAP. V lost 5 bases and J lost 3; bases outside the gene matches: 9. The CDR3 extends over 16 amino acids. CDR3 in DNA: TGTGCTAGTGGTCCTGCGAGGGGGCGAGCTAATGAAAAACTGTTTTTT. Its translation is CASGPARGRANEKLFF.

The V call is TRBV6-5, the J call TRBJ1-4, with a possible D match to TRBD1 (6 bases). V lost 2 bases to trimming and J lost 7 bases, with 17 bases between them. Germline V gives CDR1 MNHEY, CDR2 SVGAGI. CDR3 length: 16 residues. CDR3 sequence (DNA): TGTGCCAGCAGTTACGGAACAGGGTTCGGTGCTGAAAAACTGTTTTTT. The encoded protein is CASSYGTGFGAEKLFF.

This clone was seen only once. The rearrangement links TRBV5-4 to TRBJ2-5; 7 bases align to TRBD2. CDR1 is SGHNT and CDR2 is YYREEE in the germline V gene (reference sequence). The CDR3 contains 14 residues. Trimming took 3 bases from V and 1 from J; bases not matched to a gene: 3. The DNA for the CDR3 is TGTGCCAGCAGCTGGGGGGGACTCCAAGAGACCCAGTACTTC. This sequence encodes CASSWGGLQETQYF.

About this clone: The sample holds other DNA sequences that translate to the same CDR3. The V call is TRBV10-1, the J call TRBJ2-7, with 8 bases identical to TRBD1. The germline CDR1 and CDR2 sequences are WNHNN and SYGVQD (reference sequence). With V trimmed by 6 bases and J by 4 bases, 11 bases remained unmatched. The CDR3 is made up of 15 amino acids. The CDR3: CASRSGGRGPYEQYF. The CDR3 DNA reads TGCGCCAGCAGGTCAGGGGGCAGAGGGCCTTACGAGCAGTACTTC.

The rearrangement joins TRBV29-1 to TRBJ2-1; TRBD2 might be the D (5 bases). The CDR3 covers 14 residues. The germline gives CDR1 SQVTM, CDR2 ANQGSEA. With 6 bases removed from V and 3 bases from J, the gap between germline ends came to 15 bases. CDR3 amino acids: CSVGDGPDYNEQFF. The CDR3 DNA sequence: TGCAGCGTGGGAGACGGGCCAGACTACAATGAGCAGTTCTTC.

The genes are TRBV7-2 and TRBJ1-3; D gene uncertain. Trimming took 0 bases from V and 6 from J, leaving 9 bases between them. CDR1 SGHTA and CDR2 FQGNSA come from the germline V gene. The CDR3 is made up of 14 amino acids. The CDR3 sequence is CASSLAGGENTIYF. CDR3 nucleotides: TGTGCCAGCAGCTTAGCAGGCGGAGAAAACACCATATATTTT.

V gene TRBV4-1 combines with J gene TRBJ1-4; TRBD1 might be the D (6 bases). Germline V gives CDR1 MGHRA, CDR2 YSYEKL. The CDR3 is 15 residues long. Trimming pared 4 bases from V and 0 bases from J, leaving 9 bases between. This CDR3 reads CASSPTGPTNEKLFF. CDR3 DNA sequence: TGCGCCAGCAGCCCTACAGGGCCAACTAATGAAAAACTGTTTTTT.

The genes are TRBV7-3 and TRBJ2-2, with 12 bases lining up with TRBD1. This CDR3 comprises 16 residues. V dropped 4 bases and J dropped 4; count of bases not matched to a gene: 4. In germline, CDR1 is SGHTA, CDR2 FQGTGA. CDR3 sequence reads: CASSSGTGGFTGELFF. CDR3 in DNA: TGTGCCAGCAGCTCCGGGACAGGGGGCTTCACCGGGGAGCTGTTTTTT.

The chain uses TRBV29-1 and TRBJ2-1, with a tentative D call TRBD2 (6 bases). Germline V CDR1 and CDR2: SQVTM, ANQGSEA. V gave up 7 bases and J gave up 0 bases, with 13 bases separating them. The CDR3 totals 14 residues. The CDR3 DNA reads TGCAGCGCCCTAAGCGGGCGCTCCTACAATGAGCAGTTCTTC. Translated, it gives CSALSGRSYNEQFF.